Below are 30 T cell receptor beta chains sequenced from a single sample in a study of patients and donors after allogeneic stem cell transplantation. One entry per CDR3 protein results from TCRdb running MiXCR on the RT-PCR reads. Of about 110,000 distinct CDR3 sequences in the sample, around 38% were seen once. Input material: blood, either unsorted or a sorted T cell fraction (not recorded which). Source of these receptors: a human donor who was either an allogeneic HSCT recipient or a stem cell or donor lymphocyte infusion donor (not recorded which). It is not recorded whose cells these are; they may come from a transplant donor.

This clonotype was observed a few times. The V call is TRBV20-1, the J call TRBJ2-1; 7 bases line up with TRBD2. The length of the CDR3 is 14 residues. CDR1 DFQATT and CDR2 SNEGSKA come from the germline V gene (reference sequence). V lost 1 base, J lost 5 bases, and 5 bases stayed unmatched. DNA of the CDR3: TGCAGTGCTAGAGTGGCTAGCGGAAACAATGAGCAGTTCTTC. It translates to CSARVASGNNEQFF.

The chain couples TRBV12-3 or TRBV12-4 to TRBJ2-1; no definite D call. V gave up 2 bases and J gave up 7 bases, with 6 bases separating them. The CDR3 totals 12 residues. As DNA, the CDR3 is TGTGCCAGCAGTTTAACTCGGAATGAGCAGTTCTTC. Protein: CASSLTRNEQFF.

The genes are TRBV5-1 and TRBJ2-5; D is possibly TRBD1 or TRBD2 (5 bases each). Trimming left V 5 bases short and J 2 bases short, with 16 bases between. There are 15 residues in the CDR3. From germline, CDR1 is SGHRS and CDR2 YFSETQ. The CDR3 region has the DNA TGCGCCAGCAGTCTAATACCGGGACCACAAGAGACCCAGTACTTC. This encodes CASSLIPGPQETQYF.

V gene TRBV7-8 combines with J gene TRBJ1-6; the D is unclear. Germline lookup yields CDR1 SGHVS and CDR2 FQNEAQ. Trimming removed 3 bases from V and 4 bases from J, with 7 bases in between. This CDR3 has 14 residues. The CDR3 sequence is CASSFDGYNSPLHF. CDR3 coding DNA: TGTGCCAGCAGCTTCGACGGGTATAATTCACCCCTCCACTTT.

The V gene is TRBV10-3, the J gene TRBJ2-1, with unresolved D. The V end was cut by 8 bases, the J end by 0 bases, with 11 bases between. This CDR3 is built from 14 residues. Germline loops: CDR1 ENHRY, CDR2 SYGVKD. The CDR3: CAIGSSSSYNEQFF. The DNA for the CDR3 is TGTGCCATCGGATCGTCTAGCTCCTACAATGAGCAGTTCTTC.

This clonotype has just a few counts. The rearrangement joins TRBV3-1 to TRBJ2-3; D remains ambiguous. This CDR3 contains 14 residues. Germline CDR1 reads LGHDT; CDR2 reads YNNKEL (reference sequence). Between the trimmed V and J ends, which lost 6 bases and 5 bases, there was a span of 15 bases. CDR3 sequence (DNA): TGTGCCAGCAGACCCCACGGCTCCATAGATACGCAGTATTTT. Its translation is CASRPHGSIDTQYF.

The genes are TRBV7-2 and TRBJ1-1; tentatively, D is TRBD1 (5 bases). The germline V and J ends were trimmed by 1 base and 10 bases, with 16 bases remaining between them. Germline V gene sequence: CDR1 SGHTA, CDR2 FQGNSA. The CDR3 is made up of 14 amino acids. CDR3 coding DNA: TGTGCCAGCAGCTTAGAGTTGGGGCGGACCGGAGCTTTCTTT. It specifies CASSLELGRTGAFF.

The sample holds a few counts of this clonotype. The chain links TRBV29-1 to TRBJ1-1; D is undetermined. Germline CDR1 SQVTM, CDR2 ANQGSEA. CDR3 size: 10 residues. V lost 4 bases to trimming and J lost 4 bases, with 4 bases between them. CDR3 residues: CSVGSTEAFF. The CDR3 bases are TGCAGCGTTGGTAGCACTGAAGCTTTCTTT.

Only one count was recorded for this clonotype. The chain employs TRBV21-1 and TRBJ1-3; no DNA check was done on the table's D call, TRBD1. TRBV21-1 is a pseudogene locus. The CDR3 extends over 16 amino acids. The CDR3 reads CASSKGHRTAGNTLYF. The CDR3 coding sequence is TGTGCCAGCAGCAAAGGGCACAGGACGGCTGGAAACACCCTATATTTT.

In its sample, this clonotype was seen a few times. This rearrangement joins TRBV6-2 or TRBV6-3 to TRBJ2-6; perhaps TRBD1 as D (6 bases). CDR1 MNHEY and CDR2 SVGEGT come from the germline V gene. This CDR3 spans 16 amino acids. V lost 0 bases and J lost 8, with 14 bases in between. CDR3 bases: TGTGCCAGCAGTTACTCAAGAACAGGGATATCCAACGTCCTGACTTTC. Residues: CASSYSRTGISNVLTF.

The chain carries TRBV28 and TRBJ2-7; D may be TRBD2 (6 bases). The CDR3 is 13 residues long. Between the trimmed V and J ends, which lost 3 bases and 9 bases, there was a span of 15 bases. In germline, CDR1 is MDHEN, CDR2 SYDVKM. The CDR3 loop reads CASSFPGLAVQYF. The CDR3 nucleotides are TGTGCCAGCAGTTTCCCGGGACTGGCCGTGCAGTACTTC.

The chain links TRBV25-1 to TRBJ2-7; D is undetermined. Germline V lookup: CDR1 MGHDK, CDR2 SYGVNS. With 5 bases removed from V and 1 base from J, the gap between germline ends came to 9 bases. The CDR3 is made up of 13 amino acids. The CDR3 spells CASSLALSYEQYF. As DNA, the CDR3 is TGTGCCAGCAGTTTGGCTTTGTCCTACGAGCAGTACTTC.

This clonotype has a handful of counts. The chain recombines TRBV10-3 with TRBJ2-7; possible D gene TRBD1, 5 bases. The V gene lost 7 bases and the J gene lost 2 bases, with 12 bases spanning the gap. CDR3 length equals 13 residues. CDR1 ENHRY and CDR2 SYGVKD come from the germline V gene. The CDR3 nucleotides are TGTGCCATCAATCGACAGCCAACCTACGAGCAGTACTTC. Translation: CAINRQPTYEQYF.

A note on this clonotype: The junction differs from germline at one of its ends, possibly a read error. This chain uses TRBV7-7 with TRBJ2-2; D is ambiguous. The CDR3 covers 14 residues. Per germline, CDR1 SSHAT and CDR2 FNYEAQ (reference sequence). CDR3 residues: CASRPAPLAGELFF. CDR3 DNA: TGTGCTAGCAGACCGGCACCTCTCGCCGGGGAGCTGTTTTTT.

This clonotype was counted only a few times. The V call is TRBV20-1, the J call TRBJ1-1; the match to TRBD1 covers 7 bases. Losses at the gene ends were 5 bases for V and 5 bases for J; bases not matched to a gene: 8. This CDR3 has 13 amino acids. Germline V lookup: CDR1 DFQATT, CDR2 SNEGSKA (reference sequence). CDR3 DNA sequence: TGCAGTGCTTGCCAGGGGGTGAGGACTGAAGCTTTCTTT. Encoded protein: CSACQGVRTEAFF.

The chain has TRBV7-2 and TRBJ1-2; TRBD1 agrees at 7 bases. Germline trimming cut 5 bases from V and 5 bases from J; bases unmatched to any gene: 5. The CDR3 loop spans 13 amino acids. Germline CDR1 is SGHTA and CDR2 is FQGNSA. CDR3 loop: CASSLTGPYGYTF. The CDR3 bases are TGTGCCAGCAGCCTGACAGGGCCTTATGGCTACACCTTC.

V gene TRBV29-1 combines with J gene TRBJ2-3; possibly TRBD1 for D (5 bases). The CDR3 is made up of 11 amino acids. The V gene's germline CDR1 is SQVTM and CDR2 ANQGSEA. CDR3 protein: CSSDSGDTQYF. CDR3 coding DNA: TGCAGTTCCGACTCAGGGGATACGCAGTATTTT.

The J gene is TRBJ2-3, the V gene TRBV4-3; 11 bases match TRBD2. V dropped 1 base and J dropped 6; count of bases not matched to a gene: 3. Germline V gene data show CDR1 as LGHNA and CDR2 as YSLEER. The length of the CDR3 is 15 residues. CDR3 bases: TGCGCCAGCAGCCAAGCTAGCGGGAGGCTGGATACGCAGTATTTT. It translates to CASSQASGRLDTQYF.

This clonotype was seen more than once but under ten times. The CDR3: CASRPGGGRKNTEAFF. CDR3 coding DNA: TGTGCCAGCAGACCCGGCGGGGGGCGGAAGAACACTGAAGCTTTCTTT. The chain carries TRBV12-3 or TRBV12-4 and TRBJ1-1; a weak D match, TRBD1 (6 bases). The CDR3 runs 16 residues. Trimming took off 6 bases at V and 1 base at J, with 18 bases between the two ends.

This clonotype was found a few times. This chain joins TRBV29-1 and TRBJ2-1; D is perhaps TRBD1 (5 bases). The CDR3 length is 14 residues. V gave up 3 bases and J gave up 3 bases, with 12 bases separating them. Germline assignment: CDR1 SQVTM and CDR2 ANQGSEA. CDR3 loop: CSVDLTGVYNEQFF. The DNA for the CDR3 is TGCAGCGTTGATTTAACAGGAGTCTACAATGAGCAGTTCTTC.

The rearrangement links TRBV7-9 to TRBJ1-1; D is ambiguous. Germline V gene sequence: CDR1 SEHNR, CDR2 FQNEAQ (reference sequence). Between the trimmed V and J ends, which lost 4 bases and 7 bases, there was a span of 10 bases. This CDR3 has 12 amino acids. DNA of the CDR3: TGTGCCAGCAGCTCCCCCATCGATGAAGCTTTCTTT. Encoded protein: CASSSPIDEAFF.

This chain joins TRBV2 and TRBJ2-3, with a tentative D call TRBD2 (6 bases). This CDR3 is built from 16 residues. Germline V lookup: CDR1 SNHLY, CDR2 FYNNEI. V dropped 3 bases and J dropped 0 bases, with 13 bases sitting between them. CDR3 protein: CASSDGGGISTDTQYF. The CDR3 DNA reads TGTGCCAGCAGTGACGGGGGAGGCATAAGCACAGATACGCAGTATTTT.

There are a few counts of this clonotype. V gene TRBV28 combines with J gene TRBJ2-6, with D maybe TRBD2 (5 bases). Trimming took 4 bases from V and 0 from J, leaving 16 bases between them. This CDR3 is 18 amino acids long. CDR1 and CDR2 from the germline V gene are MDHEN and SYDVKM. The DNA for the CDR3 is TGTGCCAGCAGTTCTTGGGCGGGCAGAACCTCTGGGGCCAACGTCCTGACTTTC. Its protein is CASSSWAGRTSGANVLTF.

CDR3 DNA sequence: TGTGCCAGCAGTTCCCCACGGGAGGCCCATTCACCCCTCCACTTT. Its translation: CASSSPREAHSPLHF. V is TRBV6-2 or TRBV6-3 and J is TRBJ1-6; no clear D gene. The CDR3 spans 15 residues. Trimming took off 4 bases at V and 8 bases at J, with 15 bases between the two ends. Germline V gene sequence: CDR1 MNHEY, CDR2 SVGEGT.

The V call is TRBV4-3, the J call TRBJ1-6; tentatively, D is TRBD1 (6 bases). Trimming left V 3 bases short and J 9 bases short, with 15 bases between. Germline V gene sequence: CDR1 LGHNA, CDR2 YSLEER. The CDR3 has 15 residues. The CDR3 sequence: CASSHRGQGSSPLHF. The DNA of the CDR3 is TGCGCCAGCAGCCATCGGGGGCAGGGGAGTTCACCCCTCCACTTT.

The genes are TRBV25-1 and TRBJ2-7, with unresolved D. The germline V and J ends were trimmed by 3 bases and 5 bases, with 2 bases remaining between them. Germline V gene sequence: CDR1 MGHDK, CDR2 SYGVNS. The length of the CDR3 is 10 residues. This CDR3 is CASSDNEQYF. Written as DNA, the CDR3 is TGTGCCAGCAGTGACAACGAGCAGTACTTC.

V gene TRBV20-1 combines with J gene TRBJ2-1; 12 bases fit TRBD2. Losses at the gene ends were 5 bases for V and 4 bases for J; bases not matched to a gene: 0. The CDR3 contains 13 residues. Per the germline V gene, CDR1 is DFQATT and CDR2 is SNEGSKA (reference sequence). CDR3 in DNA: TGCAGTGCTGGGACTAGCGGGTACAATGAGCAGTTCTTC. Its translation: CSAGTSGYNEQFF.

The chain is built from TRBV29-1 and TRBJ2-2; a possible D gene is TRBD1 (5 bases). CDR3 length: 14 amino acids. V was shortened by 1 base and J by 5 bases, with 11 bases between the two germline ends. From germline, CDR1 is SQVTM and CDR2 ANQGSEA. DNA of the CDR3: TGCAGCGTTGAAGGTCAGGGAAGGACCGGGGAGCTGTTTTTT. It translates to CSVEGQGRTGELFF.

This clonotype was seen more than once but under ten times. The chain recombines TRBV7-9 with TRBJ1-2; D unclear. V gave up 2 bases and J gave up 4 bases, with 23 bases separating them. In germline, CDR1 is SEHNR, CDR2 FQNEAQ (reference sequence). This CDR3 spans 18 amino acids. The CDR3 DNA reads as TGTGCCAGCAGCTTATTGTTCCCTCTTCTACCGGCCACCTATGGCTACACCTTC. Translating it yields CASSLLFPLLPATYGYTF. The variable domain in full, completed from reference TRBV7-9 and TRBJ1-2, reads DTGVSQNPRHKITKRGQNVTFRCDPISEHNRLYWYRQTLGQGPEFLTYFQNEAQLEKSRLLSDRFSAERPKGSFSTLEIQRTEQGDSAMYLCASSLLFPLLPATYGYTFGSGTRLTVV.

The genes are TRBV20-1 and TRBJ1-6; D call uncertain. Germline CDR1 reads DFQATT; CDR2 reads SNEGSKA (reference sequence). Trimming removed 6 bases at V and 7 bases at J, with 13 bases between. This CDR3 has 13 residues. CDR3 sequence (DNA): TGCAGTGCCCTTACGGACTCGAATTCACCCCTCCACTTT. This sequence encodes CSALTDSNSPLHF.